This TCR beta chain was found in a study of cytomegalovirus exposure and HLA in healthy donors. Study results and limitations: Common viral pathogens seemed to be connected with several of the most significant clusters, according to a later analysis. In an earlier analysis, in some 500 donors, most V segments appeared productive either ~90% or ~30% of the time. Specific recognition of CMV antigens was confirmed in vitro for a few chains (all CMV-associated). According to reports, the classifier identified cytomegalovirus status with high specificity and sensitivity.

A multiplex PCR was run with 60 Vbeta primers and 13 Jbeta primers. Method: immunoSEQ multiplex PCR; TCRdb's copy keeps in-frame clones and lacks some. This table has about 160,000 clones, roughly 81% appearing once. Of note for this clone: What it binds is not known.

From germline, CDR1 is SGHTA and CDR2 FQGNSA. The germline V and J ends were trimmed by 1 base and 5 bases, with 11 bases remaining between them. The CDR3 is made up of 14 amino acids. V gene TRBV7-2 combines with J gene TRBJ2-5, with D maybe TRBD1 (5 bases). This TCR came from a man aged 18 to 29 in good health and CMV-seropositive. Material: PBMCs. Written as DNA, the CDR3 is TGTGCCAGCAGCTTAGGTTGGGGCTCTGAGACCCAGTACTTC. Its translation is CASSLGWGSETQYF.